Listed below are T cell receptor beta chains from one sample, sequenced in a study of blood T cells in healthy people across ages. TCRdb reprocessed the 5' RACE reads with MiXCR, giving one entry per CDR3 protein. The repertoire holds about 680,000 distinct CDR3 sequences, with about half as singletons. Sequenced: blood. The source is a woman aged 55-69 years in good health. The CDR3 runs from the conserved cysteine through the conserved F or W. The order of the fields is V gene, J gene, D gene, clone size, CDR3 DNA, CDR3 protein. The D gene is left open where the match is weak. For some rows the clone size is stated as once, few or many, or as a class when expanded; others skip it.

v_call: TRBV4-2; j_call: TRBJ1-5; d_call: NA; clone_size: NA; cdr3_nt: TGTGCCAGCAGCCAGTTACAGGAGTCGAATCAGCCCCAGCATTTT; cdr3_aa: CASSQLQESNQPQHF
v_call: TRBV6-2/TRBV6-3; j_call: TRBJ2-1; d_call: NA; clone_size: NA; cdr3_nt: TGTGCCAGCAGTCGCCGAGGGCCGGTCGGCTACAATGAGCAGTTCTTC; cdr3_aa: CASSRRGPVGYNEQFF
v_call: TRBV28; j_call: TRBJ2-3; d_call: NA; clone_size: NA; cdr3_nt: TGTGCCAGCAGTGCGGGACTCTACAGGGGTACGCAGTATTTT; cdr3_aa: CASSAGLYRGTQYF
v_call: TRBV13; j_call: TRBJ2-7; d_call: NA; clone_size: NA; cdr3_nt: TGTGCCAGCAGCTTAGTAGGGAGGTCGGGCGAGCAGTACTTC; cdr3_aa: CASSLVGRSGEQYF
v_call: TRBV5-6; j_call: TRBJ1-2; d_call: NA; clone_size: NA; cdr3_nt: TGTGCCAGCAGCTTGACAGGGATCGGCGGCTACACCTTC; cdr3_aa: CASSLTGIGGYTF
v_call: TRBV28; j_call: TRBJ2-5; d_call: NA; clone_size: many; cdr3_nt: TGTGCCAGCAGCCGGACCGGGGAACTACAAGAGACCCAGTACTTC; cdr3_aa: CASSRTGELQETQYF
v_call: TRBV7-2; j_call: TRBJ2-3; d_call: NA; clone_size: NA; cdr3_nt: TGTGCCAGCAGCTTAGCGATCGGAGGTTGGGGAGATACGCAGTATTTT; cdr3_aa: CASSLAIGGWGDTQYF
v_call: TRBV4-3; j_call: TRBJ2-3; d_call: NA; clone_size: NA; cdr3_nt: TGCGCCAGCAGCCAAGATCACTTGAGCACAGATACGCAGTATTTT; cdr3_aa: CASSQDHLSTDTQYF
v_call: TRBV28; j_call: TRBJ2-5; d_call: NA; clone_size: NA; cdr3_nt: TGTGCCAGCAGTTTATCAGTGGGACTCCTACGGGGAGAGACCCAGTACTTC; cdr3_aa: CASSLSVGLLRGETQYF
v_call: TRBV7-2; j_call: TRBJ1-4; d_call: NA; clone_size: few; cdr3_nt: TGTGCCAGCAGCAAGGGAGGCCATGAAAAACTGTTTTTT; cdr3_aa: CASSKGGHEKLFF
v_call: TRBV7-2; j_call: TRBJ2-7; d_call: NA; clone_size: NA; cdr3_nt: TGTGCCAGCAGCTTAGGGAACGCGGGGTCCGACGAGCAGTACTTC; cdr3_aa: CASSLGNAGSDEQYF
v_call: TRBV7-9; j_call: TRBJ2-7; d_call: TRBD2; clone_size: NA; cdr3_nt: TGTGCCAGCAGCTTTGGGACTAGCGGGAACGAGCAGTACTTC; cdr3_aa: CASSFGTSGNEQYF
v_call: TRBV7-3; j_call: TRBJ2-3; d_call: NA; clone_size: NA; cdr3_nt: TGTGCCAGCAGCCAGAACGCGTACACAGATACGCAGTATTTT; cdr3_aa: CASSQNAYTDTQYF
v_call: TRBV6-4; j_call: TRBJ1-1; d_call: NA; clone_size: few; cdr3_nt: TGTGCCAGCAGTGTCGACCCGGGGGGAACTGAAGCTTTCTTT; cdr3_aa: CASSVDPGGTEAFF
v_call: TRBV20-1; j_call: TRBJ1-1; d_call: TRBD1; clone_size: NA; cdr3_nt: TGCAGTGCTTGGACAGGGGGGAACACTGAAGCTTTCTTT; cdr3_aa: CSAWTGGNTEAFF
v_call: TRBV15; j_call: TRBJ2-7; d_call: NA; clone_size: few; cdr3_nt: TGTGCCACCAGCGGAGATCCCAGGGCCTACGAGCAGTACTTC; cdr3_aa: CATSGDPRAYEQYF
v_call: TRBV29-1; j_call: TRBJ2-1; d_call: TRBD2; clone_size: once; cdr3_nt: TGCAGCGTTTCCAGGGGACTAGCGGGAGTCTGGGAGGCCTACAATGAGCAGTTCTTC; cdr3_aa: CSVSRGLAGVWEAYNEQFF
v_call: TRBV20-1; j_call: TRBJ2-6; d_call: NA; clone_size: NA; cdr3_nt: TGCAGTGCTAGAGTTAAAGGGGGGATTCACTCTGGGGCCAACGTCCTGACTTTC; cdr3_aa: CSARVKGGIHSGANVLTF
v_call: TRBV2; j_call: TRBJ1-1; d_call: NA; clone_size: NA; cdr3_nt: TGTGCCAGCGGAACCAAGATCGCTGAAGCTTTCTTT; cdr3_aa: CASGTKIAEAFF
v_call: TRBV7-2; j_call: TRBJ1-6; d_call: NA; clone_size: NA; cdr3_nt: TGTGCCAGCAGCTACGGGTCGGATGGTAATTCACCCCTCCACTTT; cdr3_aa: CASSYGSDGNSPLHF
v_call: TRBV20-1; j_call: TRBJ2-3; d_call: TRBD2; clone_size: NA; cdr3_nt: TGCAGTGCGAACCCTAGCGGGAGAGGGGATACGCAGTATTTT; cdr3_aa: CSANPSGRGDTQYF
v_call: TRBV4-3; j_call: TRBJ1-4; d_call: NA; clone_size: NA; cdr3_nt: TGCGCCAGCAGCCAAGATACGGCCGGATTAAATGAAAAACTGTTTTTT; cdr3_aa: CASSQDTAGLNEKLFF
v_call: TRBV5-4; j_call: TRBJ2-3; d_call: TRBD2; clone_size: NA; cdr3_nt: TGTGCCAGCAGCTTGGGGAATCTAGCGGGAGGGTTGACAGATACGCAGTATTTT; cdr3_aa: CASSLGNLAGGLTDTQYF
v_call: TRBV15; j_call: TRBJ2-1; d_call: TRBD1; clone_size: NA; cdr3_nt: TGTGCCACCAGCAGCCCCCGGGACAGGGGCCACAATGAGCAGTTCTTC; cdr3_aa: CATSSPRDRGHNEQFF
v_call: TRBV7-9; j_call: TRBJ1-1; d_call: NA; clone_size: NA; cdr3_nt: TGTGCCTGCAGCTTAGCGACAGGTCTGAACACTGAAGCTTTCTTT; cdr3_aa: CACSLATGLNTEAFF
v_call: TRBV7-2; j_call: TRBJ2-3; d_call: TRBD2; clone_size: once; cdr3_nt: TGTGCCAGCGGCTTAGTAGGCGGGAGGGCCCCAGATACGCAGTATTTT; cdr3_aa: CASGLVGGRAPDTQYF
v_call: TRBV7-2; j_call: TRBJ1-2; d_call: NA; clone_size: NA; cdr3_nt: TGTGCCGGCAGCTTAGGGAACAGCTATGGCTACACCTTC; cdr3_aa: CAGSLGNSYGYTF
v_call: TRBV4-2; j_call: TRBJ2-7; d_call: NA; clone_size: many; cdr3_nt: TGTGCCAGCAGCCAAGGTGACAACGCCTACAATGAGCAGTACTTC; cdr3_aa: CASSQGDNAYNEQYF
v_call: TRBV30; j_call: TRBJ1-2; d_call: NA; clone_size: NA; cdr3_nt: TGTGCCTGGATTGAAGGGGGTAGCTACACCTTC; cdr3_aa: CAWIEGGSYTF
v_call: TRBV6-1; j_call: TRBJ2-6; d_call: NA; clone_size: NA; cdr3_nt: TGTGCCAGCAGGACAGCAGGGTCTGGGGCCAACGTCCTGACTTTC; cdr3_aa: CASRTAGSGANVLTF
v_call: TRBV20-1; j_call: TRBJ2-5; d_call: TRBD2; clone_size: few; cdr3_nt: TGCAGTGCTAGGTTGGCGGGAGCGCGGAAAGAGACCCAGTACTTC; cdr3_aa: CSARLAGARKETQYF
v_call: TRBV20-1; j_call: TRBJ1-4; d_call: NA; clone_size: NA; cdr3_nt: TGCAGTGCTAGAGAGGACGCCCCTTATGAAAAACTGTTTTTT; cdr3_aa: CSAREDAPYEKLFF
v_call: TRBV24-1; j_call: TRBJ2-1; d_call: TRBD1; clone_size: NA; cdr3_nt: TGTGCCACCAGCTTCGGGACAGGGGGCTACAATGAGCAGTTCTTC; cdr3_aa: CATSFGTGGYNEQFF
v_call: TRBV5-1; j_call: TRBJ2-5; d_call: NA; clone_size: many; cdr3_nt: TGCGCCAGCAGCCAGACTACTTCACAAGAGACCCAGTACTTC; cdr3_aa: CASSQTTSQETQYF
v_call: TRBV3-1; j_call: TRBJ2-4; d_call: NA; clone_size: NA; cdr3_nt: TGTGCCAGCAGCCAAGTCGACTCTACGGGAGAGCAGTACTTC; cdr3_aa: CASSQVDSTGEQYF
v_call: TRBV29-1; j_call: TRBJ2-1; d_call: TRBD1; clone_size: few; cdr3_nt: TGCAGCGGGGGACAGGGACGCGTCAATGAGCAGTTCTTC; cdr3_aa: CSGGQGRVNEQFF
v_call: TRBV18; j_call: TRBJ2-7; d_call: TRBD1; clone_size: NA; cdr3_nt: TGTGCCAGCTCATCGACGTTCCAGGACAGGAGCTACGAGCAGTACTTC; cdr3_aa: CASSSTFQDRSYEQYF
v_call: TRBV15; j_call: TRBJ2-1; d_call: TRBD2; clone_size: NA; cdr3_nt: TGTGCCACCAGCAGAGAACTCGGCGGGAGCAATGAGCAGTTCTTC; cdr3_aa: CATSRELGGSNEQFF
v_call: TRBV25-1; j_call: TRBJ2-1; d_call: TRBD2; clone_size: NA; cdr3_nt: TGTGCCACACTACGCGGGGGGTTAGCGGGAGGAAACAATGAGCAGTTCTTC; cdr3_aa: CATLRGGLAGGNNEQFF
v_call: TRBV20-1; j_call: TRBJ1-2; d_call: NA; clone_size: few; cdr3_nt: TGCAGTGCAATACCGCAGGGGCTTAGCTATGGCTACACCTTC; cdr3_aa: CSAIPQGLSYGYTF
v_call: TRBV29-1; j_call: TRBJ2-1; d_call: TRBD1; clone_size: NA; cdr3_nt: TGCAGCGTTGTAAAGGGGGCCGGGGTTGACAATGAGCAGTTCTTC; cdr3_aa: CSVVKGAGVDNEQFF
v_call: TRBV29-1; j_call: TRBJ2-1; d_call: TRBD2; clone_size: few; cdr3_nt: TGCAGCGTTGAACGTAGCGGGTCCCAGCAGTTCTTC; cdr3_aa: CSVERSGSQQFF